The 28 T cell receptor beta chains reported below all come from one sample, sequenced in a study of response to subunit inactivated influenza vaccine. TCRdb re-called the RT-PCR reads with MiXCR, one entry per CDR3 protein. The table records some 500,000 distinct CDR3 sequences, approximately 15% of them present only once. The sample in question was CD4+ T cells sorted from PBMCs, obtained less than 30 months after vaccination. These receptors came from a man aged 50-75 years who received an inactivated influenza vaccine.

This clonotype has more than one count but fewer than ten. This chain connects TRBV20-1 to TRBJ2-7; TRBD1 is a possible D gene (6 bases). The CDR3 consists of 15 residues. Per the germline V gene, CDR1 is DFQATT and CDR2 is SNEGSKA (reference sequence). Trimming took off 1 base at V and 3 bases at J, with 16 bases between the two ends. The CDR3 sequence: CSARVPGHTYYEQYF. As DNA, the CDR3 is TGCAGTGCTAGAGTACCGGGACATACTTACTACGAGCAGTACTTC.

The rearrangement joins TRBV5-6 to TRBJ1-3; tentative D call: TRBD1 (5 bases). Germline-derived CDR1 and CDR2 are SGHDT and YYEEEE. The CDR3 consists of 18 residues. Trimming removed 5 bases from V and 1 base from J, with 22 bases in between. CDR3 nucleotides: TGTGCCAGCAGACCTGGGATCCAGGGATGGGGATCTGGAAACACCATATATTTT. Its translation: CASRPGIQGWGSGNTIYF.

The CDR3 nucleotides read TGCAGCGTTGTGGCCAGCTCTAACTATGGCTACACCTTC. As protein: CSVVASSNYGYTF. The chain carries TRBV29-1 and TRBJ1-2; no definite D call. CDR1 is SQVTM, CDR2 ANQGSEA, per germline. V lost 4 bases and J lost 0, with 9 bases in between. The CDR3 loop spans 13 amino acids. Supplemented by reference TRBV29-1 and TRBJ1-2, the full variable domain reads SAVISQKPSRDICQRGTSLTIQCQVDSQVTMMFWYRQQPGQSLTLIATANQGSEATYESGFVIDKFPISRPNLTFSTLTVSNMSPEDSSIYLCSVVASSNYGYTFGSGTRLTVV.

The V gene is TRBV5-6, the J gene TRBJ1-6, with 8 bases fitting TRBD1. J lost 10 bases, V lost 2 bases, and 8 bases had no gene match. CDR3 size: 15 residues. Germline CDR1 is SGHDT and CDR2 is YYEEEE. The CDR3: CASSFRGQVTSPLHF. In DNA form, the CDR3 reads TGTGCCAGCAGCTTCAGGGGACAGGTGACCTCACCCCTCCACTTT.

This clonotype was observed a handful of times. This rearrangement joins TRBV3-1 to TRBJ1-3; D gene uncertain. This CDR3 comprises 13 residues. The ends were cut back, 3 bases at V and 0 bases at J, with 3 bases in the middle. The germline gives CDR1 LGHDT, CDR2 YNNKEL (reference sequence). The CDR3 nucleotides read TGTGCCAGCAGCCACAACTCTGGAAACACCATATATTTT. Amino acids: CASSHNSGNTIYF. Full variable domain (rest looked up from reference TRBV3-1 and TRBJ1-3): DTAVSQTPKYLVTQMGNDKSIKCEQNLGHDTMYWYKQDSKKFLKIMFSYNNKELIINETVPNRFSPKSPDKAHLNLHINSLELGDSAVYFCASSHNSGNTIYFGEGSWLTVV.

The DNA of the CDR3 is TGCGCCAGCAGCCAGCCGGGACGGCCTAGCTCCTATAATTCACCCCTCCACTTT. As protein: CASSQPGRPSSYNSPLHF. V usage is TRBV4-3 and J usage is TRBJ1-6; D might be TRBD1 (5 bases). Germline V lookup: CDR1 LGHNA, CDR2 YSLEER. The CDR3 loop spans 18 amino acids. V gave up 3 bases and J gave up 0 bases, with 15 bases separating them.

Here the CDR3 reads CASSGRTSGRASVYNEQFF. The CDR3, as DNA: TGTGCCAGCAGTGGAAGGACTAGCGGGAGGGCCAGCGTATACAATGAGCAGTTCTTC. J is TRBJ2-1 and V is TRBV27; 15 bases line up with TRBD2. Germline V CDR1 and CDR2: MNHEY, SMNVEV (reference sequence). The CDR3 covers 19 residues. V shed 5 bases and J 4 bases; nucleotides not matched to a gene: 12.

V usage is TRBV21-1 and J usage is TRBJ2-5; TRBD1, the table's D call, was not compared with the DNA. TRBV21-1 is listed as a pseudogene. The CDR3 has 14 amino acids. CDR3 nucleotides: TGTGCCAGCAGCAAAGTGGGGGGCCGGGAGACCCAGTACTTC. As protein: CASSKVGGRETQYF.

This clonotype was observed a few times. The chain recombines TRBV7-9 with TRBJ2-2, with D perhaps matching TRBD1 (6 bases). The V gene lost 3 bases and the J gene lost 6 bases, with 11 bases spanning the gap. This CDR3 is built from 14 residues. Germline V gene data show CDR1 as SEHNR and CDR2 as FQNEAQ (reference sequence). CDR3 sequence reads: CASSFGTLSGELFF. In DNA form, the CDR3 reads TGTGCCAGCAGCTTCGGGACATTGTCCGGGGAGCTGTTTTTT. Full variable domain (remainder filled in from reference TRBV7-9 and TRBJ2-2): DTGVSQNPRHKITKRGQNVTFRCDPISEHNRLYWYRQTLGQGPEFLTYFQNEAQLEKSRLLSDRFSAERPKGSFSTLEIQRTEQGDSAMYLCASSFGTLSGELFFGEGSRLTVL.

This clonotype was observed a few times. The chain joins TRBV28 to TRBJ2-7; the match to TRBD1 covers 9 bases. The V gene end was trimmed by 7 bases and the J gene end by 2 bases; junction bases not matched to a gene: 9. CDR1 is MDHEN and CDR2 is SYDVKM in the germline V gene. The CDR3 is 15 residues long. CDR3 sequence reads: CASIAPGQGTYEQYF. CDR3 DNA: TGTGCCAGCATAGCTCCGGGACAGGGAACCTACGAGCAGTACTTC. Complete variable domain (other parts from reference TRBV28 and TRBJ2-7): DVKVTQSSRYLVKRTGEKVFLECVQDMDHENMFWYRQDPGLGLRLIYFSYDVKMKEKGDIPEGYSVSREKKERFSLILESASTNQTSMYLCASIAPGQGTYEQYFGPGTRLTVT.

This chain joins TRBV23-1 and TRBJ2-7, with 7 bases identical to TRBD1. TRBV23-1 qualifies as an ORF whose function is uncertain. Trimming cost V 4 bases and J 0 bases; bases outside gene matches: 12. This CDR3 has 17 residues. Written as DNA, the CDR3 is TGCGCCAGCAGTCGTTCGATGGGGACAGCTGCCTCCTACGAGCAGTACTTC. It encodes CASSRSMGTAASYEQYF.

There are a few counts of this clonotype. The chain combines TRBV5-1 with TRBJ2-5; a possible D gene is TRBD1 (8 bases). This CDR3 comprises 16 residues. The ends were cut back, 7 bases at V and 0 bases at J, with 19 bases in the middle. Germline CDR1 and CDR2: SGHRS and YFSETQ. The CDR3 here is CASANYRGGYQETQYF. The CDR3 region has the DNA TGCGCCAGCGCCAATTACAGGGGGGGGTACCAAGAGACCCAGTACTTC.

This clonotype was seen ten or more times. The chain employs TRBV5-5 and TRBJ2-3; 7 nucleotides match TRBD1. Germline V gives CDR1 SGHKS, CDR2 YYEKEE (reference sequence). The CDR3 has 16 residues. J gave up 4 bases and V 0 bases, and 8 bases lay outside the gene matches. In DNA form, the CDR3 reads TGTGCCAGCAGCTTGGAAGGGGGCCGTAGTCCAGATACGCAGTATTTT. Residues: CASSLEGGRSPDTQYF.

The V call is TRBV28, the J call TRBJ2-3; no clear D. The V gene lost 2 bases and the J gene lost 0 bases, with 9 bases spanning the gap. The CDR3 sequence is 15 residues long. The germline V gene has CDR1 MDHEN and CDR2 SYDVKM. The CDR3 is CASSLTGMSTDTQYF. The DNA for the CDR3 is TGTGCCAGCAGTTTAACGGGCATGAGCACAGATACGCAGTATTTT.

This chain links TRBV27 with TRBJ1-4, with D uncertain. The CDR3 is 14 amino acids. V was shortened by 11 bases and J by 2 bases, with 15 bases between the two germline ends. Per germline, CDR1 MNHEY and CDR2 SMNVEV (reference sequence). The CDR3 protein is CAGREERTNEKLFF. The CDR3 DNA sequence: TGTGCCGGCCGGGAGGAGAGGACTAATGAAAAACTGTTTTTT.

The CDR3 protein is CASSPDGGRFSGRADTQYF. The CDR3 DNA is TGTGCCAGCAGCCCGGACGGGGGCCGGTTTAGCGGGAGGGCAGATACGCAGTATTTT. The V and J genes are TRBV6-2 or TRBV6-3 and TRBJ2-3; 11 nucleotides agree with TRBD2. V was clipped by 6 bases and J by 4 bases; unmatched bases: 18. Per the germline V gene, CDR1 is MNHEY and CDR2 is SVGEGT. The CDR3 contains 19 residues.

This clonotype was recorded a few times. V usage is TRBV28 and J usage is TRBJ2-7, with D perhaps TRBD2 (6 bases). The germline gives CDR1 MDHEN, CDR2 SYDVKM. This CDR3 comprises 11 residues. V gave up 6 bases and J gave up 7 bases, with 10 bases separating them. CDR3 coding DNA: TGTGCCAGCAGGCTAGCGTTTGAGCAGTACTTC. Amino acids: CASRLAFEQYF.

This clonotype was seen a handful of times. The CDR3 sequence: CSAQGLAIYNEQFF. In DNA, the CDR3 is TGCAGTGCTCAGGGGCTAGCCATTTACAATGAGCAGTTCTTC. V usage is TRBV20-1 and J usage is TRBJ2-1; D possibly corresponds to TRBD1 (6 bases). CDR1 and CDR2 from the germline V gene are DFQATT and SNEGSKA (reference sequence). Trimming took 5 bases from V and 4 from J, leaving 15 bases between them. The CDR3 spans 14 residues.

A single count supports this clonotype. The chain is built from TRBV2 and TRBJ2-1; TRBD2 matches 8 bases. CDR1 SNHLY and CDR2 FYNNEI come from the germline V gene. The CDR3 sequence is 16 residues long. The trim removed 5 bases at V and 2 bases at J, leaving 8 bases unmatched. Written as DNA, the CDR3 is TGTGCCAGCAGTCAATATCCAGCGGGGGCCTACAATGAGCAGTTCTTC. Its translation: CASSQYPAGAYNEQFF.

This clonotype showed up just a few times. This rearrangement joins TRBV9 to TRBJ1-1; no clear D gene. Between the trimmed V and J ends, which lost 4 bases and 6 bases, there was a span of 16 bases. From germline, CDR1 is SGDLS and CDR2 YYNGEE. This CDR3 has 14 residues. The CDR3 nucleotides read TGTGCCAGCAGCCCCCGCGGAGGGTCAGCTGAAGCTTTCTTT. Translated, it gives CASSPRGGSAEAFF.

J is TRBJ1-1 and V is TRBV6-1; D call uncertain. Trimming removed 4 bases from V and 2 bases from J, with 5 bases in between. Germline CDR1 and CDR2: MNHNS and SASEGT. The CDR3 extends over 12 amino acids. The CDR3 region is CASSVHNTEAFF. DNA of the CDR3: TGTGCCAGCAGTGTGCATAACACTGAAGCTTTCTTT.

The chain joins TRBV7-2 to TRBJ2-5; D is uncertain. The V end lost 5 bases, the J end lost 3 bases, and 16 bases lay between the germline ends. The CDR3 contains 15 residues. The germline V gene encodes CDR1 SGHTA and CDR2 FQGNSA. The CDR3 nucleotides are TGTGCCAGCAGCCCCTCACAATTACCTAAAGAGACCCAGTACTTC. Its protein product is CASSPSQLPKETQYF.

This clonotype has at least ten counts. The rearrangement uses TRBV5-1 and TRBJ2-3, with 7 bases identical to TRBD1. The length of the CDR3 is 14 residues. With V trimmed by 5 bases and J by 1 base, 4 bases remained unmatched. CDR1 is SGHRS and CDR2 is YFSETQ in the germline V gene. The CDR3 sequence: CASRRTGGTDTQYF. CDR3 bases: TGCGCCAGCAGGCGAACAGGGGGCACAGATACGCAGTATTTT.

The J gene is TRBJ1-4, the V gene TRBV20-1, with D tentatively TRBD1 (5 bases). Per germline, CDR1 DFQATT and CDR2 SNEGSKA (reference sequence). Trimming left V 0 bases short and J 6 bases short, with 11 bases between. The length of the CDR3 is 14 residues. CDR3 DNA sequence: TGCAGTGCTAGAGATCCGGGGCTGGATGAAAAACTGTTTTTT. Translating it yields CSARDPGLDEKLFF.

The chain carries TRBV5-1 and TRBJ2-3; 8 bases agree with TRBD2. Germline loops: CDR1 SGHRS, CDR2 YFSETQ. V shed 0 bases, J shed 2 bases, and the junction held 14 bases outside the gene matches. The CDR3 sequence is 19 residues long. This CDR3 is CASSLARRREESSTDTQYF. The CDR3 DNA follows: TGCGCCAGCAGCTTGGCCAGAAGGCGGGAGGAGTCATCCACAGATACGCAGTATTTT.

CDR3 protein: CAISESGQFGTQYF. The CDR3 DNA reads as TGTGCCATCAGTGAGTCCGGCCAATTCGGGACCCAGTACTTC. The V gene is TRBV10-3, the J gene TRBJ2-5; D gene unclear. Trimming stripped 0 bases from V and 7 bases from J, with 12 bases between. Germline V lookup: CDR1 ENHRY, CDR2 SYGVKD. CDR3 length equals 14 residues.

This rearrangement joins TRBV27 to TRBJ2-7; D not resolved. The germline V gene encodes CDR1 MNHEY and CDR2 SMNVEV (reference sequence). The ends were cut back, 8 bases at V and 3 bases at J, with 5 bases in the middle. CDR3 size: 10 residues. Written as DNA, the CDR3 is TGTGCCAGCGGTCTCTACGAGCAGTACTTC. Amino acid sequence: CASGLYEQYF.

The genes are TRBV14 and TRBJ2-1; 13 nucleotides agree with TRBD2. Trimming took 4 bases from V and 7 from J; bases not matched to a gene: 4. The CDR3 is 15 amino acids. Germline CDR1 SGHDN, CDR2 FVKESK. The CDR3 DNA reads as TGTGCCAGCAGCCGACTAGCGGGAGGTGTAAATGAGCAGTTCTTC. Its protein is CASSRLAGGVNEQFF.